The 32 T cell receptor beta chains presented below share a single source sample, sequenced in a study of blood T cell repertoires in COVID-19. The repertoire was sequenced with immunoSEQ multiplex PCR; TCRdb's copy has only in-frame clones and lacks some. The table records fewer than 100,000 clones, about nine tenths of them present only once. The sequencing sample was made of peripheral blood. Receptor source: a woman over 75 with acute or convalescent COVID-19.

The chain employs TRBV6-2 or TRBV6-3 and TRBJ1-2; D perhaps matches TRBD1 (5 bases). Germline CDR1 is MNHEY and CDR2 is SVGEGT. V was cut by 6 bases and J by 3 bases, with 23 bases left in between. CDR3 length equals 17 residues. The CDR3 protein is CASSESLPGQGDYGYTF. The CDR3 DNA reads TGTGCCAGCAGCGAAAGCCTTCCGGGTCAGGGTGACTATGGCTACACCTTC.

This chain uses TRBV7-9 with TRBJ2-3; tentative D call: TRBD2 (6 bases). Germline CDR1 reads SEHNR; CDR2 reads FQNEAQ (reference sequence). The CDR3 extends over 15 amino acids. Trimming pared 5 bases from V and 2 bases from J, leaving 14 bases between. The CDR3 loop reads CASSPTEGPTDTQYF. The CDR3 bases are TGTGCCAGCAGCCCCACGGAGGGGCCCACAGATACGCAGTATTTT. Full variable domain (remainder filled in from reference TRBV7-9 and TRBJ2-3): DTGVSQNPRHKITKRGQNVTFRCDPISEHNRLYWYRQTLGQGPEFLTYFQNEAQLEKSRLLSDRFSAERPKGSFSTLEIQRTEQGDSAMYLCASSPTEGPTDTQYFGPGTRLTVL.

V gene TRBV3-1 (or the pseudogene TRBV3-2) combines with J gene TRBJ2-1, with TRBD2 as a possible D gene (5 bases). Germline V CDR1 and CDR2: LGHDT, YNNKEL (reference sequence). V was cut by 2 bases and J by 6 bases, with 29 bases left in between. The CDR3 is made up of 20 amino acids. The DNA of the CDR3 is TGTGCCAGCAGCCAATGGGCGTCGCGGGCGGAAGCTAGGAGAATCAATGAGCAGTTCTTC. Translating gives CASSQWASRAEARRINEQFF.

V and J are TRBV13 and TRBJ2-2; TRBD2 matches 13 bases. Germline lookup yields CDR1 PRHDT and CDR2 FYEKMQ (reference sequence). The CDR3 totals 16 residues. Trimming cost V 8 bases and J 1 base; bases outside gene matches: 4. In nucleotides, the CDR3 is TGTGCCAGCCGACTAGCGGGAGGAGGGAACACCGGGGAGCTGTTTTTT. Translating it yields CASRLAGGGNTGELFF.

The rearrangement links TRBV2 to TRBJ1-6, with 7 nucleotides matching TRBD1. CDR3 length: 15 residues. Germline values: CDR1 SNHLY, CDR2 FYNNEI. V shed 0 bases, J shed 6 bases, and the junction held 2 bases outside the gene matches. CDR3 sequence reads: CASSEAAGGNSPLHF. The DNA of the CDR3 is TGTGCCAGCAGTGAAGCAGCAGGGGGTAATTCACCCCTCCACTTT.

The genes are TRBV6-5 and TRBJ1-2, with D possibly matching TRBD1 (5 bases). CDR3 length: 12 amino acids. Germline V gene data show CDR1 as MNHEY and CDR2 as SVGAGI. V lost 6 bases, J lost 8 bases, and 13 bases lay in between. The CDR3 DNA reads TGTGCCAGCAGACTATTCGGGGGAGGCTACACCTTC. As protein: CASRLFGGGYTF.

The V gene is TRBV19, the J gene TRBJ2-2, with unresolved D. From germline, CDR1 is LNHDA and CDR2 SQIVND (reference sequence). Trimming took off 3 bases at V and 3 bases at J, with 8 bases between the two ends. There are 14 residues in the CDR3. CDR3 sequence (DNA): TGTGCCAGTAGTATTGTAATTTACACCGGGGAGCTGTTTTTT. Protein sequence: CASSIVIYTGELFF.

The chain has TRBV3-1 (or the pseudogene TRBV3-2) and TRBJ2-7, with D perhaps matching TRBD1 (5 bases). V lost 3 bases, J lost 5 bases, and 11 bases lay in between. The CDR3 has 13 residues. Germline values: CDR1 LGHDT, CDR2 YNNKEL (reference sequence). The CDR3 loop reads CASSHFSGNEQYF. The CDR3 coding sequence is TGTGCCAGCAGCCATTTCTCAGGGAACGAGCAGTACTTC.

The rearrangement uses TRBV4-3 and TRBJ2-5; possibly TRBD2 for D (6 bases). The CDR3 contains 19 residues. Between the trimmed V and J ends, which lost 0 bases and 5 bases, there was a span of 25 bases. The V gene's germline CDR1 is LGHNA and CDR2 YSLEER. The CDR3: CASSQEWWGCGALRETQYF. The CDR3 DNA sequence: TGCGCCAGCAGCCAAGAGTGGTGGGGTTGCGGGGCGCTCCGGGAGACCCAGTACTTC.

This chain joins TRBV6-5 and TRBJ2-1; the match to TRBD2 covers 13 bases. This CDR3 has 15 residues. CDR1 is MNHEY, CDR2 SVGAGI, per germline. J was trimmed by 9 bases and V by 4 bases; bases with no gene match: 6. CDR3 in DNA: TGTGCCAGCAGTTTAGGACTAGCGGGAGTCAGTGAGCAGTTCTTC. This encodes CASSLGLAGVSEQFF.

This chain joins TRBV12-3 or TRBV12-4 and TRBJ1-2, with D tentatively TRBD1 (6 bases). CDR3 length: 10 residues. The V end was cut by 11 bases, the J end by 8 bases, with 12 bases between. The CDR3 reads CAGQKGGYTF. For the CDR3, the DNA is TGTGCCGGACAGAAGGGAGGCTACACCTTC.

Only a few counts were recorded for this clone. The CDR3 here is CATSRAGNRGTYGYTF. In nucleotides, the CDR3 is TGTGCCACCAGCAGAGCGGGAAACAGGGGCACCTATGGCTACACCTTC. V is TRBV15 and J is TRBJ1-2; 7 bases line up with TRBD1. The CDR3 spans 16 residues. Germline lookup yields CDR1 LNHNV and CDR2 YYDKDF (reference sequence). The V gene end was trimmed by 1 base and the J gene end by 4 bases; junction bases not matched to a gene: 9.

This clone was found once. This chain connects TRBV2 to TRBJ2-2, with 13 bases that match TRBD2. J lost 5 bases, V lost 6 bases, and 6 bases had no gene match. The CDR3 length is 16 residues. Germline V gene lookup returns CDR1 SNHLY and CDR2 FYNNEI. The CDR3 region is CASSVRLAGGTGELFF. CDR3 DNA sequence: TGTGCCAGCAGCGTTCGACTAGCGGGAGGAACCGGGGAGCTGTTTTTT.

V gene TRBV6-5 combines with J gene TRBJ1-2; a weak D match, TRBD1 (6 bases). Deletions cut 2 bases from V and 8 bases from J, with 12 bases between. CDR3 length: 13 amino acids. Germline loops: CDR1 MNHEY, CDR2 SVGAGI. The CDR3 nucleotides are TGTGCCAGCAGTTACGGGGGGGCCCAGGGCTACACCTTC. This translates into CASSYGGAQGYTF.

The chain couples TRBV18 to TRBJ2-7; 8 bases are a match to TRBD2. J was trimmed by 3 bases and V by 2 bases; bases with no gene match: 3. The CDR3 has 14 residues. The V gene's germline CDR1 is KGHSH and CDR2 LQKENI. The CDR3 loop reads CASSPLSGGYEQYF. CDR3 DNA: TGTGCCAGCTCACCATTGAGCGGGGGCTACGAGCAGTACTTC.

The gene calls are TRBV6-2 or TRBV6-3 and TRBJ1-6; 10 positions match TRBD1. This CDR3 is 17 amino acids long. The germline V gene encodes CDR1 MNHEY and CDR2 SVGEGT. Unmatched junction bases numbered 13, after V lost 6 bases and J lost 8 bases. CDR3: CASSQDATGTGDSPLHF. The CDR3 DNA sequence: TGTGCCAGCAGCCAGGACGCTACCGGGACAGGGGATTCACCCCTCCACTTT.

The rearrangement joins TRBV19 to TRBJ2-1, with 11 bases lining up with TRBD2. The CDR3 runs to 19 residues. CDR1 is LNHDA and CDR2 is SQIVND in the germline V gene (reference sequence). V trimming: 1 base; J trimming: 7 bases; junction bases outside the gene matches: 15. CDR3 in amino acids: CASSIGFRIAGGPRNEQFF. The CDR3 region has the DNA TGTGCCAGTAGTATAGGGTTTCGGATAGCGGGAGGGCCGAGGAATGAGCAGTTCTTC.

The sample holds one count of this clone. The chain employs TRBV12-3 or TRBV12-4 and TRBJ2-7; 8 bases line up with TRBD2. After removal of 4 bases from V and 6 bases from J, the junction contained 5 bases not matched to a gene. The CDR3 sequence is 13 residues long. The CDR3 nucleotides are TGTGCCAGCAGTTCGGGGGGGCAGGTCGAGCAGTACTTC. Translated: CASSSGGQVEQYF.

V is TRBV3-1 (or the pseudogene TRBV3-2) and J is TRBJ2-3, with 7 positions matching TRBD1. There are 16 residues in the CDR3. The V gene's germline CDR1 is LGHDT and CDR2 YNNKEL (reference sequence). V dropped 0 bases and J dropped 0; count of bases not matched to a gene: 3. CDR3 DNA sequence: TGTGCCAGCAGCCAAGATCTAGGGGGCAGCACAGATACGCAGTATTTT. This translates into CASSQDLGGSTDTQYF.

The chain has TRBV29-1 and TRBJ2-5; D is ambiguous. With 3 bases removed from V and 5 bases from J, the gap between germline ends came to 7 bases. CDR1 is SQVTM, CDR2 ANQGSEA, per germline. CDR3 length equals 11 residues. The DNA of the CDR3 is TGCAGCGTTGAGGAGTACGAGACCCAGTACTTC. Protein sequence: CSVEEYETQYF.

J is TRBJ1-1 and V is TRBV5-1; tentatively, D is TRBD1 (5 bases). Germline V gene lookup returns CDR1 SGHRS and CDR2 YFSETQ. CDR3 length equals 16 residues. V lost 2 bases, J lost 6 bases, and 20 bases lay in between. CDR3 protein: CASSFPAGEGSSEAFF. The CDR3 DNA is TGCGCCAGCAGCTTCCCCGCTGGGGAGGGGTCGTCTGAAGCTTTCTTT.

The rearrangement joins TRBV5-5 to TRBJ2-7, with D perhaps TRBD2 (5 bases). The CDR3 length is 15 residues. V lost 4 bases and J lost 0, with 14 bases in between. From germline, CDR1 is SGHKS and CDR2 YYEKEE (reference sequence). CDR3 in DNA: TGTGCCAGCAGCAATCCGTATGGAGGCTCCTACGAGCAGTACTTC. As protein: CASSNPYGGSYEQYF.

The chain recombines TRBV6-4 with TRBJ1-5; 7 bases are a match to TRBD1. Germline V gene data show CDR1 as MRHNA and CDR2 as SNTAGT. The CDR3 spans 17 residues. J lost 0 bases, V lost 4 bases, and 9 bases had no gene match. The CDR3 coding sequence is TGTGCCAGCAGTGCCGGGGACAGCCCATATAGCAATCAGCCCCAGCATTTT. Its protein is CASSAGDSPYSNQPQHF.

The chain carries TRBV19 and TRBJ2-2; 7 nucleotides agree with TRBD1. CDR3 size: 18 residues. V gave up 4 bases and J gave up 1 base; unmatched junction bases: 12. Germline values: CDR1 LNHDA, CDR2 SQIVND (reference sequence). CDR3 loop: CASSSGQVYGLNTGELFF. In nucleotides, the CDR3 is TGTGCCAGTAGTAGTGGACAGGTCTATGGGTTGAACACCGGGGAGCTGTTTTTT. Filled out from reference TRBV19 and TRBJ2-2, the complete variable domain reads DGGITQSPKYLFRKEGQNVTLSCEQNLNHDAMYWYRQDPGQGLRLIYYSQIVNDFQKGDIAEGYSVSREKKESFPLTVTSAQKNPTAFYLCASSSGQVYGLNTGELFFGEGSRLTVL.

The V call is TRBV10-3, the J call TRBJ1-1, with TRBD1 as a possible D gene (6 bases). With 5 bases removed from V and 4 bases from J, the gap between germline ends came to 11 bases. The CDR3 is 13 residues long. Germline CDR1 reads ENHRY; CDR2 reads SYGVKD. CDR3 nucleotide sequence: TGTGCCATCAGTTCAGGGGAGAGCACTGAAGCTTTCTTT. This translates into CAISSGESTEAFF.

This chain connects TRBV5-4 to TRBJ2-3; 8 positions match TRBD2. CDR3 length: 16 amino acids. V lost 0 bases, J lost 2 bases, and 5 bases stayed unmatched. Per the germline V gene, CDR1 is SGHNT and CDR2 is YYREEE (reference sequence). DNA for the CDR3: TGTGCCAGCAGCTTGGGCCTAGCGGGCTCCACAGATACGCAGTATTTT. Protein: CASSLGLAGSTDTQYF.

This chain joins TRBV9 and TRBJ2-1; 9 bases fit TRBD2. V dropped 0 bases and J dropped 6; count of bases not matched to a gene: 4. Per germline, CDR1 SGDLS and CDR2 YYNGEE. The CDR3 extends over 15 amino acids. In nucleotides, the CDR3 is TGTGCCAGCAGCGTAGAAGGCGGGGGGGCCAATGAGCAGTTCTTC. It codes for CASSVEGGGANEQFF.

The chain employs TRBV11-2 and TRBJ1-6; D perhaps matches TRBD1 (5 bases). This CDR3 has 14 amino acids. Trimming cost V 0 bases and J 7 bases, with 7 bases left between them. The germline V gene encodes CDR1 SGHAT and CDR2 FQNNGV. Here the CDR3 DNA reads TGTGCCAGCAGCTTAGATCGGGGGAATTCACCCCTCCACTTT. It translates to CASSLDRGNSPLHF.

The chain couples TRBV19 to TRBJ1-6, with D perhaps TRBD1 (6 bases). V gave up 0 bases and J gave up 7 bases, with 10 bases separating them. The germline CDR1 and CDR2 sequences are LNHDA and SQIVND (reference sequence). The length of the CDR3 is 15 residues. CDR3 region: CASSIEAGANSPLHF. CDR3 in DNA: TGTGCCAGTAGTATAGAGGCAGGGGCGAATTCACCCCTCCACTTT.

The V gene is TRBV5-1, the J gene TRBJ2-2; TRBD1 might be the D (6 bases). CDR3 size: 15 residues. Germline assignment: CDR1 SGHRS and CDR2 YFSETQ. The V end was cut by 2 bases, the J end by 5 bases, with 13 bases between. CDR3 region: CASSFMAGATGELFF. In nucleotides, the CDR3 is TGCGCCAGCAGCTTCATGGCAGGGGCGACCGGGGAGCTGTTTTTT. The whole variable domain, filled in from reference TRBV5-1 and TRBJ2-2, reads KAGVTQTPRYLIKTRGQQVTLSCSPISGHRSVSWYQQTPGQGLQFLFEYFSETQRNKGNFPGRFSGRQFSNSRSEMNVSTLELGDSALYLCASSFMAGATGELFFGEGSRLTVL.

There are a few counts of this clone. The chain has TRBV29-1 and TRBJ2-7; D may be TRBD1 (5 bases). Germline V gene data show CDR1 as SQVTM and CDR2 as ANQGSEA. V was clipped by 4 bases and J by 4 bases, with 8 bases between them. There are 11 residues in the CDR3. This chain's CDR3 is CSVGNRYEQYF. The CDR3 coding sequence is TGCAGCGTTGGTAACAGGTACGAGCAGTACTTC.

The chain employs TRBV7-2 and TRBJ2-4; 8 bases are shared with TRBD2. V trimming: 7 bases; J trimming: 11 bases; junction bases outside the gene matches: 10. The CDR3 length is 13 residues. CDR1 and CDR2 from the germline V gene are SGHTA and FQGNSA. DNA for the CDR3: TGTGCCAGCACCCGTAGCGGGGATGGCGTTCAGTACTTC. Translating it yields CASTRSGDGVQYF.